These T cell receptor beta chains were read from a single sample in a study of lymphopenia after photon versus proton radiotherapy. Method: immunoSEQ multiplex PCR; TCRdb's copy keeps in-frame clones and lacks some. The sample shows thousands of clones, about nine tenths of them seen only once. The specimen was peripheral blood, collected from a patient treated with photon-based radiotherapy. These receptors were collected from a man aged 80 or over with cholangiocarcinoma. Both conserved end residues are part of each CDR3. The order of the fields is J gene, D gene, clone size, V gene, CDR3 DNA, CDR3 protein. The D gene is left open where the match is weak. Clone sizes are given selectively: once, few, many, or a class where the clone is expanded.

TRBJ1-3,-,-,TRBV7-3,TGTGCCAGCAGTCTTCAGGGGACCTCTGGAAACACCATATATTTT,CASSLQGTSGNTIYF
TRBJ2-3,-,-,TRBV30,TGTGCCTGGAGCCTTATTCGCACAGATACGCAGTATTTT,CAWSLIRTDTQYF
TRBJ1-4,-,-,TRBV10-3,TGTGCCATCAGTGCCGTTTGGGGTTCAACTAATGAAAAACTGTTTTTT,CAISAVWGSTNEKLFF
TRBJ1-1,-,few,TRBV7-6,TGTGCCAGCAGCTTAGGGACAGCGAACACTGAAGCTTTCTTT,CASSLGTANTEAFF
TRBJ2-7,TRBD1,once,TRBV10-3,TGTGCCTCAAACCGGGACAGAGCCTACGAGCAGTACTTC,CASNRDRAYEQYF
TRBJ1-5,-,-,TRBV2,TGTGCCAGCAGTCCCTCTGGTACGGGCAATCAGCCCCAGCATTTT,CASSPSGTGNQPQHF
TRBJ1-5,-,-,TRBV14,TGTGCCAGCAGCCCAGACAACGATCAGCCCCAGCATTTT,CASSPDNDQPQHF
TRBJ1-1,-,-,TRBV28,TGTGCCAGCAGTTTTTCTGGGGCTACGAACACTGAAGCTTTCTTT,CASSFSGATNTEAFF
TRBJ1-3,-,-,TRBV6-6,TGTGCCAGCAGTGGCAGGGACACCATATATTTT,CASSGRDTIYF
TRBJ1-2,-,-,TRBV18,TGTGCCAGCTCACCTCTAGGACAGCCCAACTATGGCTACACCTTC,CASSPLGQPNYGYTF
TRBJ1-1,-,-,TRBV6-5,TGTGCCAGCAGTTACCCGGGGACTCCCCCTTTCTTT,CASSYPGTPPFF
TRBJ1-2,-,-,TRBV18,TGTGCCAGCTCACCACCGGCGCCTATACATGGCTACACCTTC,CASSPPAPIHGYTF
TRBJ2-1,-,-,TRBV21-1,TGTGCCAGCAGCCGATGCGGCCTAGAATCCTCCTACAATGAGCAGTTCTTC,CASSRCGLESSYNEQFF
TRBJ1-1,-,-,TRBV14,TGTGCCAGCAGCCAAAGGTTGGGGGGCGGGAGCACTGAAGCTTTCTTT,CASSQRLGGGSTEAFF
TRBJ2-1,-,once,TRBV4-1,TGCGCCAGCAGCCAGTTGGGGGCCTCCTACAATGAGCAGTTCTTC,CASSQLGASYNEQFF
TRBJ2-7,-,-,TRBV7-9,TGTGCCAGCAGCGGCCAGCCCCACGAGCAGTACTTC,CASSGQPHEQYF
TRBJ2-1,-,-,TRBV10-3,TGTGCCAGCCGACAGGTCACGAGCTCCTACAATGAGCAGTTCTTC,CASRQVTSSYNEQFF
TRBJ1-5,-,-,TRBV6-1,TGTGCCAGCCAGACAGTGTGGCAGCCCCAGCATTTT,CASQTVWQPQHF
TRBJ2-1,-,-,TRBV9,TGTGCCAGCAGCGTAGCACCGAGCTCCTACAATGAGCAGTTCTTC,CASSVAPSSYNEQFF
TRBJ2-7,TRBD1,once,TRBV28,TGTGCCAGTGGGGACAGGCGTTCCTACGAGCAGTACTTC,CASGDRRSYEQYF
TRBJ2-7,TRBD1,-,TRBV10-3,TGTGCCATCAGTCAGCGACAGGGGGCGGCGGGGGTGCACTACGAGCAGTACTTC,CAISQRQGAAGVHYEQYF
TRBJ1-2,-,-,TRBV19,TGTGCCACGTACAATACCGAGACGGCTTCTGGCTACACCTTC,CATYNTETASGYTF
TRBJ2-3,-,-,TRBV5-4,TGTGCCAGCAGCTTGTCCCGGGGGGCAGCAGATACGCAGTATTTT,CASSLSRGAADTQYF
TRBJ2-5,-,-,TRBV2,TGTGCCAGCGGGTCCCGGCTTCCGAGGGAGACCCAGTACTTC,CASGSRLPRETQYF
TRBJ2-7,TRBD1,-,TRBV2,TGTGCCAGCAGTGCACAGGGGACCAACTACGAGCAGTACTTC,CASSAQGTNYEQYF
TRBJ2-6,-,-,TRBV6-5,TGTGCCAGCAGACAGGGCTCTGGGGCCAACGTCCTGACTTTC,CASRQGSGANVLTF
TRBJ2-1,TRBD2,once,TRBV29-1,TGCAGCGTTGAAACTAGCGGGGTCTATGAGCAGTTCTTC,CSVETSGVYEQFF
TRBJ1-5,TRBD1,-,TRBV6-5,TGTGCCAGCAGGACAGGGATGGGAAATCAGCCCCAGCATTTT,CASRTGMGNQPQHF
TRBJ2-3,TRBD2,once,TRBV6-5,TGTGCCAGCAGTTACGAGCGGGGGACGAGCACAGATACGCAGTATTTT,CASSYERGTSTDTQYF
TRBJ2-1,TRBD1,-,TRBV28,TGTGCCAGCAGTCTGTCCCGGGACAGGGCGTTCTACAATGAGCAGTTCTTC,CASSLSRDRAFYNEQFF
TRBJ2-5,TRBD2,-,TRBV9,TGTGCCAGCAGCCCCAGCGGGGGAGAGACCCAGTACTTC,CASSPSGGETQYF
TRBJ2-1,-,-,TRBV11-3,TGTGCCAGCAGCTTAGGGGGGGCCCCCTACAATGAGCAGTTCTTC,CASSLGGAPYNEQFF
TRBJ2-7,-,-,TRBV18,TGTGCCAGCTCACCCCTCCCGCAGGTTAACTCCTACGAGCAGTACTTC,CASSPLPQVNSYEQYF
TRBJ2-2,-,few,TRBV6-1,TGTGCCAGCAGTGTAGGTACCGGGGAGCTGTTTTTT,CASSVGTGELFF
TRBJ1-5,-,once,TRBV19,TGTGCCAGTAGACGCGATCAGGGAGGGGGGCAGCCCCAGCATTTT,CASRRDQGGGQPQHF
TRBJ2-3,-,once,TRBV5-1,TGCGCCAGCAGCCAAACCCAGGGGGGGAATACGCAGTATTTT,CASSQTQGGNTQYF
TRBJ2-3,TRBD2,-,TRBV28,TGTGCCAGCAGTGGCACTAGCGGGAGCACAGATACGCAGTATTTT,CASSGTSGSTDTQYF
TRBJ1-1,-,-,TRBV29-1,TGCAGCGCCTCCAACAGCGGGTACACTGAAGCTTTCTTT,CSASNSGYTEAFF
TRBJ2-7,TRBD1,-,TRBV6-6,TGTGCCAGCAGTTACGGGACAGCAGCCTACGAGCAGTACTTC,CASSYGTAAYEQYF
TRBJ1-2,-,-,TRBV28,TGTGCCAGCACGGGTTTGGGGGCGGACTATGGCTACACCTTC,CASTGLGADYGYTF
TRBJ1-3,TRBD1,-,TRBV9,TGTGCCAGCAGCCCCCGGGCAGGGGGCGCAGACACCATATATTTT,CASSPRAGGADTIYF
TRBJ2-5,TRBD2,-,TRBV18,TGTGCCAGCTCGCCTACCTGGACTAGCGGGGGAGAGACCCAGTACTTC,CASSPTWTSGGETQYF
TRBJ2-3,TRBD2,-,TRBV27,TGTGCCAGCAGTTTCGGCGGGGGGGCTAGTAGCACAGATACGCAGTATTTT,CASSFGGGASSTDTQYF
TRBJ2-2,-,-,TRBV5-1,TGCGCCAGCAGCTTGGGAGAGGGGGCCGGGGAGCTGTTTTTT,CASSLGEGAGELFF
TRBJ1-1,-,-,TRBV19,TGTGCCAGTAGTATTCGGGAGAACACTGAAGCTTTCTTT,CASSIRENTEAFF
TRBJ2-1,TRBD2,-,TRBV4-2,TGTGCCAGCAGCCTCGGGGGGGCCGGGACCTACAATGAGCAGTTCTTC,CASSLGGAGTYNEQFF
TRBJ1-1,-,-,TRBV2,TGTGCCAGCACATTAGGCCGGACTGAAGCTTTCTTT,CASTLGRTEAFF
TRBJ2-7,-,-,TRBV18,TGTGCCAGCTCACCACCGTCAGGGAGAGAGCAGTACTTC,CASSPPSGREQYF
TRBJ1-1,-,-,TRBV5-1,TGCGCCAGCAGCTCCCGGGGGGCGGGCATGAACACTGAAGCTTTCTTT,CASSSRGAGMNTEAFF
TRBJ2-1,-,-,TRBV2,TGTGCCAGCCAGGGGCTAGCGCGGAATGAGCAGTTCTTC,CASQGLARNEQFF
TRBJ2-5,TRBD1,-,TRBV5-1,TGCGCCAGCAGCGGGGTGGGACAGGGGCAAGAGACCCAGTACTTC,CASSGVGQGQETQYF
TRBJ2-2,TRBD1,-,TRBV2,TGTGCCAGCAGACGGACAGGGAAAATGGGCCTGAACACCGGGGAGCTGTTTTTT,CASRRTGKMGLNTGELFF
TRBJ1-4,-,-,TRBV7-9,TGTGCCAGCAGCCCCCGGGGACGTGTAGCAACTAATGAAAAACTGTTTTTT,CASSPRGRVATNEKLFF
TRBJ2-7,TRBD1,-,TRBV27,TGTGCCAGCAGTACACTACAGGGGTACCCCACCTACGAGCAGTACTTC,CASSTLQGYPTYEQYF
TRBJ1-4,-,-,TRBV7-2,TGTGCCAGCAGCCGAAACAGGGACGAAAAACTGTTTTTT,CASSRNRDEKLFF